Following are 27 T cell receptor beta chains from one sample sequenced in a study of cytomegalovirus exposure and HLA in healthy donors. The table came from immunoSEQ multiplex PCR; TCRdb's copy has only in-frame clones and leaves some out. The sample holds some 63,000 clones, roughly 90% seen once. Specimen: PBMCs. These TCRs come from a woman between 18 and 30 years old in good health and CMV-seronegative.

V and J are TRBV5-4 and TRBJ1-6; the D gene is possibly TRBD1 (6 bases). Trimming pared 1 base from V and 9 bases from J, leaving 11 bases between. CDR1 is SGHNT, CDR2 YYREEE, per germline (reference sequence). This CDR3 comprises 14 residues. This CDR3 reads CASSLSPTGSPLHF. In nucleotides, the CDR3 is TGTGCCAGCAGCTTGTCCCCGACAGGTTCACCCCTCCACTTT. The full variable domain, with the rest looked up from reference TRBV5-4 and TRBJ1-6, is ETGVTQSPTHLIKTRGQQVTLRCSSQSGHNTVSWYQQALGQGPQFIFQYYREEENGRGNFPPRFSGLQFPNYSSELNVNALELDDSALYLCASSLSPTGSPLHFGNGTRLTVT.

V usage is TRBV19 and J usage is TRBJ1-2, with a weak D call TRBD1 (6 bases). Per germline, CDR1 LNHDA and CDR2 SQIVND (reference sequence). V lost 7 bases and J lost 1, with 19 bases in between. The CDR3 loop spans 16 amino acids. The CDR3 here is CASTSRWTENNYGYTF. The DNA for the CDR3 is TGTGCCAGTACCTCTAGATGGACAGAGAATAACTATGGCTACACCTTC.

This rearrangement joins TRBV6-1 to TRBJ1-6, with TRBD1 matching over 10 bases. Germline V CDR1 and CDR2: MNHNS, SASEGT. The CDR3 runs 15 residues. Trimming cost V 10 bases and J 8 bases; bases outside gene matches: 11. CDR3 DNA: TGTGCCATCAGACCAGGGACAGGGGTTGATTCACCCCTCCACTTT. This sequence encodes CAIRPGTGVDSPLHF.

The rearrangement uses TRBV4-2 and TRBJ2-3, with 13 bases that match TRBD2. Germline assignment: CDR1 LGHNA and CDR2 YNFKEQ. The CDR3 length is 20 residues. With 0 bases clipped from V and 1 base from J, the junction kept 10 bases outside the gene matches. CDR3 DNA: TGTGCCAGCAGCCAAGATGATACTAGCGGGGGGGCCCTCGGCACAGATACGCAGTATTTT. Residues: CASSQDDTSGGALGTDTQYF.

This CDR3 reads CASSLGRGSYYEQYF. DNA of the CDR3: TGTGCCAGCAGCTTAGGCAGGGGCTCCTACTACGAGCAGTACTTC. The chain combines TRBV11-2 with TRBJ2-7; tentatively, D is TRBD1 (6 bases). CDR1 SGHAT and CDR2 FQNNGV come from the germline V gene. The CDR3 runs 15 residues. The germline V and J ends were trimmed by 1 base and 3 bases, with 13 bases remaining between them.

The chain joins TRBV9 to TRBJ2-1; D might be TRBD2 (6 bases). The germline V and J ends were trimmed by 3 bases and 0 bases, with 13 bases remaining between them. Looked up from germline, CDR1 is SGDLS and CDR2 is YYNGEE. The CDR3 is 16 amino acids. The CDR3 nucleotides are TGTGCCAGCAGCGGGGGACTTTCCCTCTCCTACAATGAGCAGTTCTTC. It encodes CASSGGLSLSYNEQFF.

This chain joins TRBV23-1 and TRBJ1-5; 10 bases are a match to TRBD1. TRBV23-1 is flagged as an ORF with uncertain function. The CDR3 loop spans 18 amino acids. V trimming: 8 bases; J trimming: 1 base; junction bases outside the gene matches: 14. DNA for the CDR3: TGCGCCAGCGGAGAGACGACCACGGGACAGGGGAGCAATCAGCCCCAGCATTTT. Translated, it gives CASGETTTGQGSNQPQHF.

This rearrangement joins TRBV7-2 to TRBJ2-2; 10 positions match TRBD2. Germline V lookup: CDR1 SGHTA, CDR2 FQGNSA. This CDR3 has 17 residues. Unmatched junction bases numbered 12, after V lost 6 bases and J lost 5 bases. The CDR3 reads CASSFGLAGDNTGELFF. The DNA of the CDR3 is TGTGCCAGCAGTTTTGGGCTAGCGGGGGATAATACCGGGGAGCTGTTTTTT.

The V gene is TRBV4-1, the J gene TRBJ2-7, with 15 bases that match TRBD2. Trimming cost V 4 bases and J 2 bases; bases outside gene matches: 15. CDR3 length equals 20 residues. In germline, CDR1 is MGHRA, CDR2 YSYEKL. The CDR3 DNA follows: TGCGCCAGCAGCCGAAGTAGTCCGGGACTAGCGGGAGGTCCCGCCTACGAGCAGTACTTC. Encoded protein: CASSRSSPGLAGGPAYEQYF.

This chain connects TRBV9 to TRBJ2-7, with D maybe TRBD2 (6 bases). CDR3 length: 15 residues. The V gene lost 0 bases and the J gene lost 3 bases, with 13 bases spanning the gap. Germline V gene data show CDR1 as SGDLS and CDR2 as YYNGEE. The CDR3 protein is CASSVAGTPGYEQYF. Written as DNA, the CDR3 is TGTGCCAGCAGCGTAGCTGGGACTCCTGGCTACGAGCAGTACTTC. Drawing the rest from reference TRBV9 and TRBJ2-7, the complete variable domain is DSGVTQTPKHLITATGQRVTLRCSPRSGDLSVYWYQQSLDQGLQFLIQYYNGEERAKGNILERFSAQQFPDLHSELNLSSLELGDSALYFCASSVAGTPGYEQYFGPGTRLTVT.

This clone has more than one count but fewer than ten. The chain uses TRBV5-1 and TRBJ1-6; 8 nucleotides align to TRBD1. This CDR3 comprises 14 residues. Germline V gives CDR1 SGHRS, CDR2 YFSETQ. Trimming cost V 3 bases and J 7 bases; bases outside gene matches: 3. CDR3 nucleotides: TGCGCCAGCAGCTACGGACAGGGAAATTCACCCCTCCACTTT. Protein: CASSYGQGNSPLHF.

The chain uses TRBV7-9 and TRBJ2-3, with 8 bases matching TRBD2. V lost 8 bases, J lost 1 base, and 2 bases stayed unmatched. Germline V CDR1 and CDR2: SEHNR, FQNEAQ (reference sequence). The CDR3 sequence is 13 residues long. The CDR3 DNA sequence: TGTGCCAGCCTGCGGGGGGGCACAGATACGCAGTATTTT. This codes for CASLRGGTDTQYF.

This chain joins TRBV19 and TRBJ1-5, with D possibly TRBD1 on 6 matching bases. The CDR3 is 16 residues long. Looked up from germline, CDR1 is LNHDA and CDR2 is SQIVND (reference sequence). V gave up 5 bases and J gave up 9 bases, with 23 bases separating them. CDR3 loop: CASSFDPPGAGGPQHF. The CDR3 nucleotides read TGTGCCAGTAGTTTCGACCCGCCAGGGGCGGGGGGGCCCCAGCATTTT.

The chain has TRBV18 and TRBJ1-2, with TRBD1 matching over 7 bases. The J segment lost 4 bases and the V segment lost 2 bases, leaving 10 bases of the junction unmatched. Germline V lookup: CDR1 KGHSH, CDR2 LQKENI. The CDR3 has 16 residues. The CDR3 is CASSPASLTGAYGYTF. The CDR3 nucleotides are TGTGCCAGCTCACCAGCCTCGTTAACAGGGGCCTATGGCTACACCTTC. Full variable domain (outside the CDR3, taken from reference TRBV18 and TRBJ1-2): NAGVMQNPRHLVRRRGQEARLRCSPMKGHSHVYWYRQLPEEGLKFMVYLQKENIIDESGMPKERFSAEFPKEGPSILRIQQVVRGDSAAYFCASSPASLTGAYGYTFGSGTRLTVV.

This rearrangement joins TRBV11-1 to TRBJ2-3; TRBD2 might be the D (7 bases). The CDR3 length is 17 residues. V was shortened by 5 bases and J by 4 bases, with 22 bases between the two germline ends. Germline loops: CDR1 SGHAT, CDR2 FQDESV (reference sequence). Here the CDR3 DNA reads TGTGCCAGCAGCCCACGAAAAGTCGGGGGGCTCGCAGATACGCAGTATTTT. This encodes CASSPRKVGGLADTQYF.

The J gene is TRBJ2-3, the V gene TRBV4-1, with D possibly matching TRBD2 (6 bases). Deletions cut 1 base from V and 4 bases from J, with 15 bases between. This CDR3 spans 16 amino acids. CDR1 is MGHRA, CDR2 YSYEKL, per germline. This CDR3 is CASSQGAGYGADTQYF. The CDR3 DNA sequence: TGCGCCAGCAGCCAAGGTGCGGGGTACGGGGCAGATACGCAGTATTTT.

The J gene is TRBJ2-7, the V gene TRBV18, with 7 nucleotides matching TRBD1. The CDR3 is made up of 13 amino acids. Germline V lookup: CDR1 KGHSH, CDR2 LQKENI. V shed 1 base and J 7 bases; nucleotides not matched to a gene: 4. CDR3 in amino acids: CASSPRGGSEQYF. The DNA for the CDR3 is TGTGCCAGCTCACCACGAGGGGGCAGTGAGCAGTACTTC.

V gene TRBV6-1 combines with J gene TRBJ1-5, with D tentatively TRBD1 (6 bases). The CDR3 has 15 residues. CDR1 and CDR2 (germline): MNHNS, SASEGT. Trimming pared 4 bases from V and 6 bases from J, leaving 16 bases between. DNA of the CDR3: TGTGCCAGCAGTGGATACAGGGTTTTATCTCAGCCCCAGCATTTT. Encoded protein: CASSGYRVLSQPQHF.

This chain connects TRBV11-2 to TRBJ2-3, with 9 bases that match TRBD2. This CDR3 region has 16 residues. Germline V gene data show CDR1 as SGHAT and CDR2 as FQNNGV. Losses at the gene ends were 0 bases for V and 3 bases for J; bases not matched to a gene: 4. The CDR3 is CASSLEAGGRTDTQYF. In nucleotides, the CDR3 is TGTGCCAGCAGCTTAGAGGCGGGGGGGCGTACAGATACGCAGTATTTT.

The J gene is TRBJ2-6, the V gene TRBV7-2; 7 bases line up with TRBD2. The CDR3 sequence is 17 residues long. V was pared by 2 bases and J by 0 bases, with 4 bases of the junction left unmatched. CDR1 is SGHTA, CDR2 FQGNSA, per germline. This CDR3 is CASSLSSGDSGANVLTF. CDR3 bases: TGTGCCAGCAGCTTATCTAGCGGCGACTCTGGGGCCAACGTCCTGACTTTC.

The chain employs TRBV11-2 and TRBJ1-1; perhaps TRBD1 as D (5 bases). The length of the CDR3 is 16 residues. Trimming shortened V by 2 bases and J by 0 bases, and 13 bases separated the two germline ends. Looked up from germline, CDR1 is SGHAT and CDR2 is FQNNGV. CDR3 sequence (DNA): TGTGCCAGCAGCTTAAAGGGGTCCTGGATGAACACTGAAGCTTTCTTT. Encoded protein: CASSLKGSWMNTEAFF.

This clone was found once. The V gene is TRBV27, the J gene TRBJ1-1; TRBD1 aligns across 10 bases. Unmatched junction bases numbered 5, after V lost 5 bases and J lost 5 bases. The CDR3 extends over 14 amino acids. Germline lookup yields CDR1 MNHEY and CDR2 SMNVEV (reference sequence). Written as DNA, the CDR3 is TGTGCCAGCAGTGGGGGACAGGGGTGGACTGAAGCTTTCTTT. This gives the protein CASSGGQGWTEAFF.

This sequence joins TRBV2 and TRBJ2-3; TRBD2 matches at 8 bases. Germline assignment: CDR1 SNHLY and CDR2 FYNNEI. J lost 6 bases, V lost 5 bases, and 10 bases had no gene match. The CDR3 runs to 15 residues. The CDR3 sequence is CASSRASGGVDTQYF. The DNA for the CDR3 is TGTGCCAGCAGTCGGGCCAGCGGGGGAGTTGATACGCAGTATTTT.

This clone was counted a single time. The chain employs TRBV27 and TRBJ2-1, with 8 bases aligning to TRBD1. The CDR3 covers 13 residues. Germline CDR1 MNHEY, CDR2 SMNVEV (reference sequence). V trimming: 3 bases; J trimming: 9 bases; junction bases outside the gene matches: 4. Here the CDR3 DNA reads TGTGCCAGCAGTTTCAGGGGGCGGGTTGAGCAGTTCTTC. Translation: CASSFRGRVEQFF.

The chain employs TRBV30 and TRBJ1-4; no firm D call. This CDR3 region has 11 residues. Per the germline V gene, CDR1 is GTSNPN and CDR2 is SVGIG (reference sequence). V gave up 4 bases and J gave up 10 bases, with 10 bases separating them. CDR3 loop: CAWNPGGKLFF. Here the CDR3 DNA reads TGTGCCTGGAATCCGGGTGGAAAACTGTTTTTT.

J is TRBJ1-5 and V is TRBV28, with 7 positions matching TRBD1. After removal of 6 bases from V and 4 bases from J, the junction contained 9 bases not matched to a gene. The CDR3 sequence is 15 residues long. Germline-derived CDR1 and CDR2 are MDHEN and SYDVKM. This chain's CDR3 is CASRPGGQRNQPQHF. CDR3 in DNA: TGTGCCAGCAGACCTGGGGGACAGAGAAATCAGCCCCAGCATTTT.

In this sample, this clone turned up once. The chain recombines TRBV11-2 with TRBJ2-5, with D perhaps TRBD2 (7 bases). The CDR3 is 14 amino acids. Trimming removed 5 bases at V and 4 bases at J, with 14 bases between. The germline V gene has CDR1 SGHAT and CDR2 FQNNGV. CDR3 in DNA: TGTGCCAGCAGCCCGGGGGGCATAGCAGAGACCCAGTACTTC. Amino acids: CASSPGGIAETQYF.